This T cell receptor (beta chain) was identified during a study of blood T cells in healthy people across ages (dated by TCRdb to about 2015). In terms of the full investigation: In model experiments, roughly one uniquely barcoded TCR beta cDNA molecule per two T cells was captured by template switching. The donors were divided into four age groups: young (average around 15 years), middle-aged (approximately 39), aged (approximately 62) and long-lived (about 90). To avoid experimental bias, donors of different ages were spread randomly across the sequencing lanes. To track age-related changes in TCR beta repertoire diversity, the study relied on deep sequencing normalized with unique cDNA molecular identifiers. For two donors (one aged 18 to 30 and one aged 80 or older), the study analyzed two additional independent replicas of 1 million unique cDNA reads from the same blood draw. Here is what the overall study found, with its caveats: The percentage of naive T cells measured by flow cytometry correlated strongly with observed TCR beta diversity. Observed TCR beta diversity per million T cells fell roughly linearly with age, and a significant reduction was already apparent by age roughly 41. Estimates of total diversity from one million sequenced T cells were regarded as lower bounds and underestimates. The CMV infection status of donors was not known, potentially confounding age-related changes in expanded clonotypes. Conclusive comparison of naive and antigen-experienced compartments was prevented by the profiling of bulk unsorted PBMCs. The long-lived group showed more naive CD4+ T cells, fewer expanded clones and increased TCR diversity than the aged group, suggesting age selection.

The 39 donors, aged about 6 to 100 years, were systemically healthy Caucasian individuals from Russia. Each donor gave about 9.7 milliliters of peripheral blood, drawn into EDTA-treated Vacutainer tubes. Ficoll-Paque density-gradient centrifugation was used to isolate PBMCs, with at least 6 million per sample. Trizol reagent was used to extract total RNA from the PBMCs, yielding at least 6 micrograms per sample. For every donor, flow cytometry on a PBMC aliquot measured the percentage of naive CD45RAhigh/CD27high T cells. This clonotype was found a few times. It has no known antigen specificity. Per-base qualities were not stored, and no clone one base away is much larger. Receptor libraries were prepared by 5' RACE. Data came from an Illumina HiSeq 2500. A second PCR of 7 to 11 cycles was run with a J-beta primer mix and a sample-barcoded 5' primer. Each TCR beta cDNA molecule received a unique molecular identifier from a template-switch 5' adaptor carrying 12 random nucleotides. Each sample yielded at least 3 million CDR3-containing paired-end reads. First-strand cDNA synthesis was performed from all RNA using the Mint cDNA synthesis kit, with priming by a TRBC-specific oligonucleotide. Following uracil-DNA glycosylase treatment, all cDNA underwent a first 18-cycle PCR with the universal primers M1SS and BC2_uni_R. The study's processing was this. Each sample was normalized by randomly selecting 1 million high-quality reads, each carrying a distinct molecular identifier. Instead of being binned into consensus sequences, reads with shared molecular identifiers were discarded. MiTCR, set to a Q25 quality threshold and the strictest error-elimination algorithm, was used for CDR3 identification, clonotype clustering and error correction. A nonparametric unseen species model with Euler transformation was used to estimate a lower bound on total TCR beta diversity. TCRdb reran the public reads through fastp at Q25 and MiXCR, keeping productive beta chains. Each entry merges the rows of one CDR3 protein and shows their most common DNA and genes. None of the V and J calls come from the authors' own analysis; TCRdb made them. The sample profile shows some 1.7 million distinct CDR3 sequences; 28% of them were found once. Roughly 8.2% of the sample rests with the top ten.

A distance of 13 bases separates the germline ends of V and J, which lose 0 bases and 1 base respectively. CDR3 length: 16 amino acids, cysteine to phenylalanine. Just the 48-base CDR3 DNA is kept, in frame starting at base 1. CDR1 SGHRS and CDR2 YFSETQ were looked up in the germline V gene. The chain is made from TRBV5-1 and TRBJ1-1; there is no confident call for the D gene. The receptor was isolated from a woman in her thirties in good health. The sequencing input was blood. The CDR3 corresponds to CASSLAVRQANTEAFF. The DNA reads as follows: TGCGCCAGCAGCTTGGCCGTGCGACAAGCGAACACTGAAGCTTTCTTT.